This T cell receptor beta chain appears in the sequencing data of a study of shared clonotypes between healthy human individuals (dated by TCRdb to about 2020). Looking at the study overall: The cohort comprised a couple of women and a few men aged 18 to 49 years. For each donor, CD4 naive and CD4 memory were each given three plates, CD8 naive was given two plates, and CD8 memory was given one plate. The study deeply sequenced blood TCR repertoires of about 5 healthy adults to estimate repertoire size and the extent of clonotype sharing between individuals. Different laboratories and diverse techniques were used to prepare libraries and sequence TCR repertoires, to increase sequencing depth and limit assay-specific biases. Per donor, leukapheresis produced somewhere between about 0.94 and 10 billion PBMCs. The study at large found these results: Pairwise subsampling indicated that sequencing depth was expected to affect the degree of clonotype sharing among donors. Rarefaction of sorted-subset datasets indicated incomplete sequencing despite the large sequencing depth. About 5% of naive CD4, approximately 3.7% of naive CD8, around 2.3% of memory CD4, and around 0.42% of memory CD8 clonotypes were shared across a few donors. Sampling was restricted to blood, and TCR repertoires in tissues likely differ from the TCR repertoires found in blood. Higher generation probabilities were observed for clonotypes shared by all four sorted-subset donors than for non-shared clonotypes. Because the study included a small number of donors, the genetic and exposure-history diversity represented was limited. Estimated clonotype richness was generally larger for naive than for memory subsets.

Worth noting for this clone: The target of this receptor is not known. No base quality information exists; no much larger clone differs at one position.

Using the deep immunoSEQ assay, TCR CDR3 regions were amplified from genomic DNA by multiplex PCR. For each cell subset, the extracted genomic DNA was distributed evenly across all wells of several immunoSEQ 96-well plates, and each plate served as one replicate. Each replicate PCR for sorted subsets received around 0.2 ug genomic DNA, equal to 28,000 or so T cell genomes. The purified libraries were quantified using a Qubit 3.0 fluorometer, sized with a Bioanalyzer 2100, and then quantified again using the KAPA Library Quantification kit. A separate single-read 150-cycle Illumina NextSeq 550 flow cell was used to sequence each immunoSEQ 96-well plate. The authors' analysis ran thus. Because the immunoSEQ output held only junctional sequences and lacked quality scores, the filtering could not match the filtering applied to full-length reads. To assign V/J genes and CDR3, sequences were annotated against IMGT germline references using PyIR, a Python wrapper for IgBLAST v1.9. Reads were removed for weak V/J assignments (E-value above 1e-6), missing CDR3, stop codons, out-of-frame junctions, or ambiguous translated residues. V3J clonotypes were defined as sequences sharing an identical inferred V gene, J gene, and CDR3 amino acid sequence. The percentage overlap between two repertoires was calculated by dividing the number of shared unique clonotypes by the size of the smaller repertoire. RTK rarefaction, the Chao1 estimator, and Recon v2.1 estimates of unobserved clonotypes were used to assess repertoire richness. Generation probabilities for all TCRbeta clonotypes obtained by the gDNA method from a handful of donors were computed using OLGA. As stored in TCRdb, this immuneACCESS dataset retains in-frame rearrangements with V and J assigned. A fraction of the clones does not appear; measured against another copy, unresolved V genes explain less than half of the discrepancy, and the remainder lacks a known reason. The V and J calls and clone size were taken over from that table, and D and trimming were inferred from the DNA. The sample table holds about 1.5 million clones, of which around 95% were seen once. The ten largest make up approximately 1% of the sample.

The CDR3 measures 14 amino acids from cysteine to phenylalanine. The read is trimmed to its CDR3 DNA, 42 bases read in frame from base 1. For CDR1 and CDR2, the germline V gene lists KGHSH and LQKENI. V is shortened by 2 bases, J by 1 base, and the region joining them spans 8 bases. The donors were healthy, HIV-negative adults with no recently reported acute infections or vaccinations. All donors were Caucasian adults living in Nashville, Tennessee, USA. Magnetic negative selection was used to enrich CD4+ T cells, after which naive cells were positively selected on CD45RA and the negative fraction became the memory subset. After blood collection by leukapheresis, PBMCs were isolated using Ficoll-Histopaque density gradient centrifugation and then cryopreserved in the vapor phase of liquid nitrogen. Analytical flow cytometry was used to check the purity and quantity of every magnetically sorted T cell population. Genomic DNA was isolated from each sorted fraction and quantified by UV absorbance on a Nanodrop 2000c.

The chain is encoded by TRBV18 joined to TRBJ1-1; the D gene is not confidently resolved. The TCR sequence derives from a man aged 25-40 years in good health. The specimen was naive CD4+ T cells sorted from blood. The cell subset or site tag for this specimen amounts to: CD45RA+ positively selected. The DNA sequence follows: TGTGCCAGCTCACCAGATGCGGCGAACACTGAAGCTTTCTTT. It translates as CASSPDAANTEAFF.